A selection of T cell receptor beta chains follows, all from one sample in a study of CD8 T cells in ankylosing spondylitis. TCRdb used MiXCR to reprocess the 5' RACE reads, holding one entry per CDR3 protein. The table records about 250,000 distinct CDR3 sequences, 8.2% of them present only once. The sample taken for sequencing was blood, either unsorted or a sorted T cell fraction (not recorded which). The receptor set was obtained from a female donor with ankylosing spondylitis or in good health (not recorded which). Each CDR3 is given with its conserved first and last residue. D genes are given only for firm matches. Clone sizes are given selectively: once, few, many, or a class where the clone is expanded.

d_call	clone_size	v_call	j_call	cdr3_aa	cdr3_nt
NA	NA	TRBV30	TRBJ2-7	CAWSAEYEQYF	TGTGCCTGGAGTGCCGAGTACGAGCAGTACTTC
TRBD2	NA	TRBV27	TRBJ2-1	CASRTSLGTSGNNEQFF	TGTGCCAGCAGGACTTCTCTAGGGACTAGCGGGAACAATGAGCAGTTCTTC
TRBD2	many	TRBV7-2	TRBJ2-5	CASSRTGTRDETQYF	TGTGCCAGCAGCCGTACCGGGACTAGAGATGAGACCCAGTACTTC
NA	NA	TRBV27	TRBJ2-7	CASSLSTARNFEQYF	TGTGCCAGCAGTTTAAGTACAGCCAGAAATTTCGAGCAGTACTTC
NA	NA	TRBV5-1	TRBJ1-2	CASRLGYYGYTF	TGCGCCAGCAGACTTGGGTACTATGGCTACACCTTC
NA	many	TRBV10-3	TRBJ1-1	CAISEGQTNTEAFF	TGTGCCATCAGTGAGGGACAGACTAACACTGAAGCTTTCTTT
NA	many	TRBV5-1	TRBJ2-2	CASIQYVGGELFF	TGCGCCAGCATCCAGTATGTCGGCGGGGAGCTGTTTTTT
NA	NA	TRBV7-2	TRBJ1-1	CASAVGGGTEAFF	TGTGCCAGCGCTGTCGGAGGGGGCACTGAAGCTTTCTTT
NA	few	TRBV11-2	TRBJ2-2	CASSLDLGLVGELFF	TGTGCCAGCAGCTTAGATTTGGGTTTGGTCGGGGAGCTGTTTTTT
TRBD1	many	TRBV20-1	TRBJ2-2	CSAPGQGRTGELFF	TGCAGTGCTCCGGGACAGGGTCGCACCGGGGAGCTGTTTTTT
NA	few	TRBV7-2	TRBJ2-1	CASSSRGSSDLYNEQFF	TGTGCCAGCAGCTCTAGGGGAAGTAGCGATCTCTACAATGAGCAGTTCTTC
NA	many	TRBV14	TRBJ2-7	CASSQVQGGYEQYF	TGTGCCAGCAGCCAAGTACAGGGGGGGTACGAGCAGTACTTC
NA	many	TRBV12-3/TRBV12-4	TRBJ2-5	CASRIIGGQETQYF	TGTGCCAGCAGGATCATAGGCGGCCAAGAGACCCAGTACTTC
NA	many	TRBV29-1	TRBJ2-3	CSVGGGADRGPLDTQYF	TGCAGCGTTGGGGGAGGGGCCGACAGGGGCCCCCTAGATACGCAGTATTTT
NA	few	TRBV5-1	TRBJ2-4	CASSSDWLAKNIQYF	TGCGCCAGCAGCTCGGACTGGTTAGCCAAAAACATTCAGTACTTC
NA	many	TRBV5-1	TRBJ2-5	CASSLAGVSQETQYF	TGCGCCAGCAGCTTGGCTGGGGTGTCCCAAGAGACCCAGTACTTC
NA	many	TRBV14	TRBJ2-7	CASSLAPGRRVYEQYF	TGTGCCAGCAGCTTGGCCCCGGGACGGAGAGTCTACGAGCAGTACTTC
TRBD2	many	TRBV4-3	TRBJ2-1	CASSQAGLAGSEQFF	TGCGCCAGCAGCCAAGCGGGACTAGCGGGATCTGAGCAGTTCTTC
NA	many	TRBV25-1	TRBJ1-1	CASSEWKGMNTEAFF	TGTGCCAGCAGTGAATGGAAGGGGATGAACACTGAAGCTTTCTTT
NA	many	TRBV12-3/TRBV12-4	TRBJ2-7	CASSSNREIYEQYF	TGTGCCAGCAGCTCAAACAGGGAGATCTACGAGCAGTACTTC
TRBD2	many	TRBV18	TRBJ2-2	CASSPSWATSGTGELFF	TGTGCCAGCTCACCGTCTTGGGCGACTAGCGGGACCGGGGAGCTGTTTTTT
TRBD2	many	TRBV6-2/TRBV6-3	TRBJ2-7	CATREAGAYEQYF	TGTGCCACCAGGGAAGCGGGAGCGTACGAGCAGTACTTC
NA	many	TRBV6-5	TRBJ2-1	CASSPWGDEQFF	TGTGCCAGCAGCCCCTGGGGAGATGAGCAGTTCTTC
NA	many	TRBV12-3/TRBV12-4	TRBJ1-3	CASTWGAADSGNTIYF	TGTGCCAGCACCTGGGGCGCCGCGGATTCTGGAAACACCATATATTTT
TRBD1	many	TRBV5-1	TRBJ2-2	CASSVPKTGRNTGELFF	TGCGCCAGCAGCGTACCAAAGACAGGGCGGAACACCGGGGAGCTGTTTTTT
NA	many	TRBV13	TRBJ2-1	CASSPVGAYREQFF	TGTGCCAGCAGCCCCGTGGGGGCGTATCGGGAGCAGTTCTTC
TRBD2	many	TRBV20-1	TRBJ2-1	CSARSGGGGNEQFF	TGCAGTGCTAGATCGGGGGGAGGAGGAAATGAGCAGTTCTTC
TRBD1	many	TRBV6-4	TRBJ1-1	CASRGTGDTEAFF	TGTGCCAGTCGGGGGACAGGGGACACTGAAGCTTTCTTT
NA	many	TRBV9	TRBJ2-3	CASSPEDRLTDTQYF	TGTGCCAGCAGCCCAGAGGACAGACTAACAGATACGCAGTATTTT
NA	many	TRBV7-9	TRBJ1-1	CASSRVPTEAFF	TGTGCCAGCAGCCGGGTCCCTACCGAAGCTTTCTTT
TRBD1	many	TRBV6-1	TRBJ1-2	CASRQTGITNYGYTF	TGTGCCAGCAGGCAGACAGGGATCACTAACTATGGCTACACCTTC
NA	many	TRBV7-8	TRBJ2-1	CASSSAGGDNEQFF	TGTGCCAGCAGCTCCGCCGGCGGTGACAATGAGCAGTTCTTC
NA	few	TRBV5-1	TRBJ2-3	CASSPQITGQRHRSTDTQYF	TGCGCCAGCAGCCCCCAAATTACCGGACAAAGACACCGCAGCACAGATACGCAGTATTTT
NA	many	TRBV4-3	TRBJ2-1	CASSQDKGGTFF	TGCGCCAGCAGCCAAGATAAGGGCGGTACGTTCTTC
NA	many	TRBV11-2	TRBJ2-7	CASSLTFAYEQYF	TGTGCCAGCAGCCTCACGTTCGCCTACGAGCAGTACTTC
NA	few	TRBV23-1	TRBJ2-1	CASSRLGTYNEQFF	TGCGCCAGCAGTCGCCTCGGTACCTACAATGAGCAGTTCTTC
NA	many	TRBV29-1	TRBJ1-1	CSGGGSARSTEAFF	TGCAGCGGTGGGGGGAGCGCCAGGAGCACTGAAGCTTTCTTT